These T cell receptor beta chains were read from a single sample in a study of cytomegalovirus exposure and HLA in healthy donors. Using immunoSEQ multiplex PCR, the repertoire was profiled, and TCRdb retains in-frame clones only, with some absent. The repertoire holds around 150,000 clones, with 75% to 85% as singletons. The sequenced sample consisted of PBMCs. The receptors originated from a man between 25 and 39 years old in good health and CMV-seronegative. CDR3s include the opening cysteine and the closing phenylalanine or tryptophan. The order of the fields is J gene, clone size, D gene, V gene, CDR3 protein, CDR3 DNA. The D gene is left open where the match is weak. Clone size, where shown, is once, few, many, or a class for clones that have expanded.

j_call: TRBJ1-4; clone_size: few; d_call: -; v_call: TRBV5-1; cdr3_aa: CASSPLGAFDTSTNEKLFF; cdr3_nt: TGCGCCAGCAGCCCTTTGGGGGCCTTCGACACCTCAACTAATGAAAAACTGTTTTTT
j_call: TRBJ1-1; clone_size: -; d_call: -; v_call: TRBV7-2; cdr3_aa: CASSFAGADTEAFF; cdr3_nt: TGTGCCAGCAGCTTTGCAGGGGCGGACACTGAAGCTTTCTTT
j_call: TRBJ1-1; clone_size: -; d_call: TRBD1; v_call: TRBV6-5; cdr3_aa: CASSYSRTGEDTEAFF; cdr3_nt: TGTGCCAGCAGTTACTCGAGGACAGGGGAGGACACTGAAGCTTTCTTT
j_call: TRBJ1-5; clone_size: -; d_call: -; v_call: TRBV29-1; cdr3_aa: CSVHHRAREPQHF; cdr3_nt: TGCAGCGTCCACCACAGGGCTAGGGAGCCCCAGCATTTT
j_call: TRBJ1-2; clone_size: few; d_call: -; v_call: TRBV9; cdr3_aa: CASSGEKGDLYGYTF; cdr3_nt: TGTGCCAGCAGCGGGGAGAAGGGTGACCTCTATGGCTACACCTTC
j_call: TRBJ1-4; clone_size: -; d_call: -; v_call: TRBV7-2; cdr3_aa: CASSGGVGGNEKLFF; cdr3_nt: TGTGCCAGCAGCGGTGGGGTGGGAGGTAATGAAAAACTGTTTTTT
j_call: TRBJ2-5; clone_size: -; d_call: -; v_call: TRBV12-2; cdr3_aa: CASRLEASGALQETQYF; cdr3_nt: TGTGCAAGTCGCTTAGAGGCTAGCGGGGCGCTACAAGAGACCCAGTACTTC
j_call: TRBJ2-5; clone_size: -; d_call: -; v_call: TRBV7-3; cdr3_aa: CASSLRSQETQYF; cdr3_nt: TGTGCCAGCAGCCTGAGATCCCAAGAGACCCAGTACTTC
j_call: TRBJ2-1; clone_size: -; d_call: -; v_call: TRBV7-3; cdr3_aa: CASSWESGEQFF; cdr3_nt: TGTGCCAGCAGCTGGGAGTCAGGTGAGCAGTTCTTC
j_call: TRBJ1-3; clone_size: -; d_call: TRBD1; v_call: TRBV4-2; cdr3_aa: CASSRGGQDAGNTIYF; cdr3_nt: TGTGCCAGCAGCCGAGGGGGACAGGATGCTGGAAACACCATATATTTT
j_call: TRBJ1-5; clone_size: -; d_call: TRBD1; v_call: TRBV6-5; cdr3_aa: CASRQGAMINQPQHF; cdr3_nt: TGTGCCAGCAGACAGGGGGCGATGATTAATCAGCCCCAGCATTTT
j_call: TRBJ2-7; clone_size: -; d_call: -; v_call: TRBV15; cdr3_aa: CATSRGGLPMRQSYEQYF; cdr3_nt: TGTGCCACCAGCAGAGGCGGGCTTCCAATGCGCCAGTCCTACGAGCAGTACTTC
j_call: TRBJ2-7; clone_size: -; d_call: TRBD1; v_call: TRBV4-3; cdr3_aa: CASSQEGTGGDEQYF; cdr3_nt: TGCGCCAGCAGCCAAGAGGGGACAGGGGGCGACGAGCAGTACTTC
j_call: TRBJ2-7; clone_size: few; d_call: -; v_call: TRBV27; cdr3_aa: CASSFGGQAYEQYF; cdr3_nt: TGTGCCAGCAGTTTTGGCGGGCAGGCCTACGAGCAGTACTTC
j_call: TRBJ2-5; clone_size: -; d_call: TRBD2; v_call: TRBV9; cdr3_aa: CASSVEGLADQETQYF; cdr3_nt: TGTGCCAGCAGCGTAGAGGGACTAGCGGACCAAGAGACCCAGTACTTC
j_call: TRBJ2-3; clone_size: -; d_call: -; v_call: TRBV5-1; cdr3_aa: CASSLEAGTLTDTQYF; cdr3_nt: TGCGCCAGCAGCTTGGAGGCCGGGACTCTCACAGATACGCAGTATTTT
j_call: TRBJ1-1; clone_size: -; d_call: TRBD1; v_call: TRBV30; cdr3_aa: CAWSVLTGWDTEAFF; cdr3_nt: TGTGCCTGGAGTGTATTGACAGGGTGGGATACTGAAGCTTTCTTT
j_call: TRBJ1-1; clone_size: few; d_call: -; v_call: TRBV10-2; cdr3_aa: CASYEGEAFF; cdr3_nt: TGCGCCAGCTATGAGGGCGAAGCTTTCTTT
j_call: TRBJ1-2; clone_size: -; d_call: -; v_call: TRBV19; cdr3_aa: CASSIGENYGYTF; cdr3_nt: TGTGCCAGTAGTATAGGGGAGAACTATGGCTACACCTTC
j_call: TRBJ1-2; clone_size: once; d_call: -; v_call: TRBV29-1; cdr3_aa: CSVGAQTANYGYTF; cdr3_nt: TGCAGCGTCGGTGCACAGACCGCTAACTATGGCTACACCTTC
j_call: TRBJ1-4; clone_size: -; d_call: TRBD1; v_call: TRBV9; cdr3_aa: CASSFRDRINEKLFF; cdr3_nt: TGTGCCAGCAGCTTCAGGGACAGAATAAATGAAAAACTGTTTTTT
j_call: TRBJ2-7; clone_size: -; d_call: -; v_call: TRBV5-1; cdr3_aa: CASSLVSARMSSYEQYF; cdr3_nt: TGCGCCAGCAGCTTGGTATCCGCCAGGATGAGCTCCTACGAGCAGTACTTC
j_call: TRBJ2-7; clone_size: -; d_call: TRBD1; v_call: TRBV27; cdr3_aa: CASSFSRQGVYEQYF; cdr3_nt: TGTGCCAGCAGTTTCTCACGACAGGGGGTATACGAGCAGTACTTC
j_call: TRBJ2-2; clone_size: -; d_call: -; v_call: TRBV11-2; cdr3_aa: CASSRSNIHRVLTGELFF; cdr3_nt: TGTGCCAGCAGCCGGTCCAATATTCACAGAGTACTCACCGGGGAGCTGTTTTTT
j_call: TRBJ1-5; clone_size: -; d_call: -; v_call: TRBV28; cdr3_aa: CASSFQDGGGVPQHF; cdr3_nt: TGTGCCAGCAGTTTTCAGGACGGTGGAGGAGTGCCCCAGCATTTT
j_call: TRBJ1-1; clone_size: -; d_call: TRBD1; v_call: TRBV6-6; cdr3_aa: CASSGQGTLTEAFF; cdr3_nt: TGTGCCAGCAGTGGACAGGGGACGCTCACTGAAGCTTTCTTT
j_call: TRBJ1-1; clone_size: -; d_call: -; v_call: TRBV5-1; cdr3_aa: CASSLGQTGTEAFF; cdr3_nt: TGCGCCAGCAGCTTAGGACAGACGGGCACTGAAGCTTTCTTT
j_call: TRBJ2-1; clone_size: -; d_call: TRBD1; v_call: TRBV11-3; cdr3_aa: CASSQGQGPLYEQFF; cdr3_nt: TGTGCCAGCAGCCAGGGACAGGGGCCATTATATGAGCAGTTCTTC
j_call: TRBJ1-2; clone_size: -; d_call: -; v_call: TRBV5-4; cdr3_aa: CASSLRTAGLHGYTF; cdr3_nt: TGTGCCAGCAGCTTAAGGACGGCGGGGTTACATGGCTACACCTTC
j_call: TRBJ1-1; clone_size: -; d_call: -; v_call: TRBV5-4; cdr3_aa: CASSVRPGNTEAFF; cdr3_nt: TGTGCCAGCAGCGTGCGACCGGGGAACACTGAAGCTTTCTTT
j_call: TRBJ1-2; clone_size: -; d_call: -; v_call: TRBV29-1; cdr3_aa: CSVGGGVGYTF; cdr3_nt: TGCAGCGTTGGGGGGGGAGTCGGCTACACCTTC
j_call: TRBJ2-7; clone_size: -; d_call: TRBD2; v_call: TRBV9; cdr3_aa: CASSVRAGSTYEQYF; cdr3_nt: TGTGCCAGCAGCGTAAGAGCGGGGTCTACCTACGAGCAGTACTTC
j_call: TRBJ2-7; clone_size: -; d_call: TRBD2; v_call: TRBV19; cdr3_aa: CASSFSGSSYEQYF; cdr3_nt: TGTGCCAGTAGCTTCAGCGGGAGCTCCTACGAGCAGTACTTC
j_call: TRBJ1-1; clone_size: few; d_call: -; v_call: TRBV28; cdr3_aa: CASTVATTGEAFF; cdr3_nt: TGTGCCAGCACCGTCGCAACTACGGGTGAAGCTTTCTTT
j_call: TRBJ2-5; clone_size: -; d_call: -; v_call: TRBV20-1; cdr3_aa: CSARAMETQYF; cdr3_nt: TGCAGTGCTAGAGCCATGGAGACCCAGTACTTC
j_call: TRBJ1-3; clone_size: -; d_call: TRBD1; v_call: TRBV19; cdr3_aa: CAATTQGGVSGNTIYF; cdr3_nt: TGTGCCGCCACAACACAGGGGGGCGTCTCTGGAAACACCATATATTTT
j_call: TRBJ2-1; clone_size: -; d_call: TRBD2; v_call: TRBV11-1; cdr3_aa: CASSLGGEGDYNEQFF; cdr3_nt: TGTGCCAGCAGCCTCGGAGGGGAGGGAGACTACAATGAGCAGTTCTTC
j_call: TRBJ2-4; clone_size: -; d_call: -; v_call: TRBV5-4; cdr3_aa: CASSLLGGKNIQYF; cdr3_nt: TGTGCCAGCAGCCTGCTGGGGGGCAAAAACATTCAGTACTTC
j_call: TRBJ1-5; clone_size: few; d_call: -; v_call: TRBV28; cdr3_aa: CASSPQGTHQPQHF; cdr3_nt: TGTGCCAGCAGCCCCCAGGGGACCCATCAGCCCCAGCATTTT
j_call: TRBJ1-3; clone_size: -; d_call: -; v_call: TRBV29-1; cdr3_aa: CSVTGWSGNTIYF; cdr3_nt: TGCAGCGTCACAGGGTGGAGTGGAAACACCATATATTTT